A selection of T cell receptor beta chains follows, all from one sample in a study of shared clonotypes between healthy human individuals. Here immunoSEQ multiplex PCR was the method, and the copy in TCRdb shows in-frame clones only, minus some. The sample records a few million clones, just under 95% being singletons. The material sequenced was naive CD4+ T cells from PBMCs. These receptors were collected from a man in his late teens or twenties in good health. Some clones in this sample may be carry-over from other donors' samples. The CDR3 runs from the conserved cysteine through the conserved F or W. Each record gives: D gene, V gene, clone size, J gene, CDR3 DNA, CDR3 protein. A D gene is named only where the DNA matches it firmly. Rows may omit the clone size; those that give it use once, few, many or a size class.

>NA|TRBV5-6|NA|TRBJ2-5
TGTGCCAGCAGCTTGCGGACAGTGCTGACCCAGTACTTC
CASSLRTVLTQYF
>NA|TRBV2|NA|TRBJ2-1
TGTGCCAGCATTCAAAGTCTGGGCCTCAATGAGCAGTTCTTC
CASIQSLGLNEQFF
>TRBD1|TRBV5-1|NA|TRBJ2-2
TGCGCCAGCAGCGGACAGGCCGGGGAGCTGTTTTTT
CASSGQAGELFF
>TRBD1|TRBV28|NA|TRBJ1-5
TGTGCCAGCATCGCACGGGAGGGACAGTATAGCAATCAGCCCCAGCATTTT
CASIAREGQYSNQPQHF
>TRBD2|TRBV28|NA|TRBJ2-7
TGTGCCAGCAGTCCCCGGGGGGTTACGTCCTACGAGCAGTACTTC
CASSPRGVTSYEQYF
>NA|TRBV29-1|NA|TRBJ2-4
TGCAGCGTTGGCCAGCGACTAGCCAAAAACATTCAGTACTTC
CSVGQRLAKNIQYF
>TRBD1|TRBV7-6|NA|TRBJ2-5
TGTGCCAGCAGCTTAGCCTACTCACAGGGGGCGGGAGTGACCCAGTACTTC
CASSLAYSQGAGVTQYF
>NA|TRBV28|NA|TRBJ1-5
TGTGCCAGCAGTTTCTTCCCCAGAACAGGGAGAGGCAATCAGCCCCAGCATTTT
CASSFFPRTGRGNQPQHF
>TRBD1|TRBV29-1|NA|TRBJ1-4
TGCAGCGTGACCGGGACAGGGACGACTAATGAAAAACTGTTTTTT
CSVTGTGTTNEKLFF
>TRBD1|TRBV4-1|NA|TRBJ1-5
TGCGCCAGCAGCCTAAGGACAGGGGCCGACCTCAATCAGCCCCAGCATTTT
CASSLRTGADLNQPQHF
>TRBD1|TRBV11-1|once|TRBJ2-7
TGTGCCAGCAGCTTCGGACAGGGAACATTCTACGAGCAGTACTTC
CASSFGQGTFYEQYF
>TRBD2|TRBV6-5|NA|TRBJ2-7
TGTGCCAGCGGCTTGGGGGGGGAGCAGTACTTC
CASGLGGEQYF
>NA|TRBV5-1|NA|TRBJ2-1
TGCGCCAGCAGTCGGGGTGGGAATGAGCAGTTCTTC
CASSRGGNEQFF
>TRBD2|TRBV4-1|NA|TRBJ2-1
TGCGCCAGCAGCCAAGTCTGGCTAGCGGGAAACAATGAGCAGTTCTTC
CASSQVWLAGNNEQFF
>NA|TRBV16|NA|TRBJ2-6
TGTGCCAGCAGCCCAAGGGGGGAGACAGCCCTCTCTGGGGCCAACGTCCTGACTTTC
CASSPRGETALSGANVLTF
>TRBD1|TRBV7-3|NA|TRBJ2-7
TGTGCCAGCAGCCTTACAGGGGTGAGCGAGCAGTACTTC
CASSLTGVSEQYF
>TRBD2|TRBV11-3|NA|TRBJ2-3
TGTGCCAGCAGTCTCCGGGGGGCAGATACGCAGTATTTT
CASSLRGADTQYF
>TRBD1|TRBV4-1|NA|TRBJ2-3
TGCGCCAGCAGCCAAGATGGGACAGCTGCGAAGAGGGGGAACACAGATACGCAGTATTTT
CASSQDGTAAKRGNTDTQYF
>NA|TRBV7-3|NA|TRBJ2-7
TGTGCCAGCAGCCCCCGGCCCTACGAGCAGTACTTC
CASSPRPYEQYF
>NA|TRBV5-1|NA|TRBJ1-4
TGCGCCAGCAGCTTGCTCGGGGCGCCGGAAAAACTGTTTTTT
CASSLLGAPEKLFF
>NA|TRBV19|NA|TRBJ1-1
TGTGCCAGTAGTAAGGACACCTCCGGGAACACTGAAGCTTTCTTT
CASSKDTSGNTEAFF
>NA|TRBV19|once|TRBJ2-2
TGTGCCAGTAGTACAAATCTTGGGATCGGGGAGCTGTTTTTT
CASSTNLGIGELFF
>TRBD1|TRBV30|few|TRBJ1-1
TGTGCCTGGCAGGGACAGTCGAACACTGAAGCTTTCTTT
CAWQGQSNTEAFF
>NA|TRBV14|NA|TRBJ2-5
TGTGCCAGCAGCCAAGTGACAGTCCAAGAGACCCAGTACTTC
CASSQVTVQETQYF
>NA|TRBV5-1|NA|TRBJ1-1
TGCGCCAGCAGCGGGACTGCGAACACTGAAGCTTTCTTT
CASSGTANTEAFF
>TRBD1|TRBV19|NA|TRBJ1-1
TGTGCCAGTAGTATCGACGGACAGGTGGGTCTTGACACTGAAGCTTTCTTT
CASSIDGQVGLDTEAFF
>NA|TRBV30|NA|TRBJ2-7
TGTGCCTGGGGAGGAGGGACAGCCTACGAGCAGTACTTC
CAWGGGTAYEQYF
>TRBD1|TRBV28|NA|TRBJ1-4
TGTGCCAGCAGTAGGGACAGGGTGGATGAAAAACTGTTTTTT
CASSRDRVDEKLFF
>NA|TRBV9|NA|TRBJ2-7
TGTGCCAGCAGCTCGAGGGGCTCCTACGAGCAGTACTTC
CASSSRGSYEQYF
>TRBD1|TRBV28|NA|TRBJ2-5
TGTGCCAGCCTAGGACCGGGACAGGGGCTGGGGGAGCAGTACTTC
CASLGPGQGLGEQYF